This T cell receptor beta chain was recorded in a study of shared clonotypes between healthy human individuals (dated by TCRdb to 2019 to 2021). Looking at the study overall: The cohort included a few men and two women between 18 and 49 years of age. Between about 0.8 and 8.9 billion PBMCs per donor were obtained by leukapheresis. Libraries were prepared and TCR repertoires were sequenced by different laboratories using diverse techniques, in order to increase sequencing depth and limit assay-specific biases. For each donor, CD4 naive and CD4 memory were each run on three plates, CD8 naive on two plates, and CD8 memory on one plate. To estimate repertoire size and how much clonotype sharing occurs between individuals, the study deeply sequenced the blood TCR repertoires of roughly 5 healthy adults. On the study overall, not on this receptor specifically: Higher generation probabilities were observed for clonotypes shared by all four sorted-subset donors than for non-shared clonotypes. The small number of donors limited the genetic and exposure-history diversity represented. When several donors were compared, the shared fraction of clonotypes was around 5% for naive CD4, more than 3% for naive CD8, 2% to 2.5% for memory CD4, and less than 0.5% for memory CD8. Pairwise subsampling led to the expectation that sequencing depth would affect the degree of clonotype sharing among donors. Larger estimated clonotype richness was generally found for naive subsets than for memory subsets. Sampling was restricted to blood, and TCR repertoires in tissue are likely to differ from TCR repertoires in blood. Even with the large sequencing depth, rarefaction of the sorted-subset datasets indicated that sequencing was incomplete.

CD8 naive samples were CD45RO-negative cells positively selected for CCR7, giving a CD45RA+CCR7+ population that excluded TemRA cells. The donors were healthy, HIV-negative adults with no recently reported acute infections or vaccinations. Every donor was a Caucasian adult residing in Nashville, Tennessee, USA. Blood was collected by leukapheresis, and PBMCs were isolated by Ficoll-Histopaque density gradient centrifugation and then cryopreserved in liquid nitrogen vapor phase. Analytical flow cytometry was used to check the purity and quantity of every magnetically sorted T cell population. Each sorted fraction had its genomic DNA isolated and then quantified by UV absorbance on a Nanodrop 2000c. Here V drops 3 bases and J drops 4 bases, and the junction holds 7 bases not matched to any gene. According to the germline V gene, CDR1 reads SGHVS and CDR2 reads FQNEAQ. There are 16 amino acids in the CDR3, from cysteine to phenylalanine inclusive. Kept here is only the CDR3 DNA, which spans 48 bases and is read in frame from base 1.

For this clone: Its target antigen remains unknown. One base away there is no much larger clone; base qualities are not given.

TCR CDR3 regions were amplified from genomic DNA by multiplex PCR using the deep immunoSEQ assay. Genomic DNA extracted from each cell subset was distributed evenly over all wells of several immunoSEQ 96-well plates, and each plate served as one replicate. For sorted subsets, 200 ng of genomic DNA, equivalent to around 29,000 T cell genomes, went into each replicate PCR. The purified libraries were quantified using a Qubit 3.0 fluorometer, sized with a Bioanalyzer 2100, and then quantified again using the KAPA Library Quantification kit. A separate single-read 150-cycle Illumina NextSeq 550 flow cell was used to sequence each immunoSEQ 96-well plate. Regarding the original processing steps: Because only junctional sequences without quality scores were contained in the immunoSEQ output, filtering matching that applied to full-length reads could not be performed. Sequences were annotated with PyIR, a Python wrapper for IgBLAST v1.9, and V/J genes and CDR3 were assigned using IMGT germline references. Reads were filtered out if the reads had weak V/J assignments (E-value above 1e-6), no CDR3, stop codons, out-of-frame junctions, or ambiguous translated residues. V3J clonotypes were defined as sequences sharing an identical inferred V gene, J gene, and CDR3 amino acid sequence. To compute the percentage overlap between repertoires, the number of shared unique clonotypes was divided by the size of the smaller repertoire. Repertoire richness was assessed with RTK rarefaction, the Chao1 estimator, and Recon v2.1 estimates of unobserved clonotypes. Generation probabilities for all TCRbeta clonotypes obtained by the gDNA method from several donors were computed using OLGA. The clones in this table, taken by TCRdb from immuneACCESS, are in-frame only. Not every clone is retained; where verified, under half of the shortfall comes from an unresolved V gene, and the cause of the rest is unknown. D and trimming were read from the DNA, whereas the V and J calls and clone size are those reported in that table. The sample has about 680,000 clones on record, 90% to 95% of them singletons. Clones ranked in the top ten supply about a quarter of the sample.

Specimen: naive CD8+ T cells sorted from blood. The sample's cell subset or site label, decoded: CD45RA+CCR7+. This clonotype was obtained from a man aged 25-45 years in good health. The V and J genes are TRBV7-8 and TRBJ2-1, with 9 middle bases fitting TRBD1. The bases read TGTGCCAGCAGCTTGGATACAGGGGGCGCGTACAATGAGCAGTTCTTC. It is translated as CASSLDTGGAYNEQFF.